One and the same sample provided the 14 T cell receptor beta chains below, sequenced in a study of CD8+CD57+ T cells in acquired aplastic anemia. The template for TCR beta VDJ and CDR3 sequence profiling was genomic DNA. TCRdb ran MiXCR on the reads and lists one entry per CDR3 protein. The table lists over 150,000 distinct CDR3 sequences, nearly 50% of them singletons, with about an eighth in the top ten. Patients picked for sequencing had shown CD8+CD57+ cell expansion detected by flow cytometry. Specimen: sorted CD4+, CD8+, or CD8+CD57+ T cells (not recorded which) from PBMCs. The source is a human donor with aplastic anemia.

This sequence joins TRBV20-1 and TRBJ2-3; 9 nucleotides match TRBD2. The germline gives CDR1 DFQATT, CDR2 SNEGSKA (reference sequence). The CDR3 consists of 17 residues. With V trimmed by 5 bases and J by 3 bases, 15 bases remained unmatched. Here the CDR3 reads CSASLFSGGKRTDTQYF. The CDR3 nucleotides read TGCAGTGCTTCTCTCTTTAGCGGGGGTAAAAGGACAGATACGCAGTATTTT.

This rearrangement joins TRBV20-1 to TRBJ2-3, with unresolved D. This CDR3 contains 13 residues. V was pared by 4 bases and J by 0 bases, with 8 bases between. CDR1 and CDR2 from the germline V gene are DFQATT and SNEGSKA (reference sequence). As DNA, the CDR3 is TGCAGTGCTATTATGACTAGCACAGATACGCAGTATTTT. Its protein product is CSAIMTSTDTQYF.

This chain joins TRBV6-4 and TRBJ1-2; D remains unclear. Trimming left V 3 bases short and J 8 bases short, with 7 bases between. The germline gives CDR1 MRHNA, CDR2 SNTAGT. The CDR3 is made up of 11 amino acids. The CDR3 spells CASSEVSGYTF. The DNA for the CDR3 is TGTGCCAGCAGTGAAGTGAGCGGCTACACCTTC.

Points on this clonotype: One base away lies a much larger clone, so this may be a sequencing read error. The chain recombines TRBV20-1 with TRBJ1-5, with 10 bases matching TRBD1. CDR1 is DFQATT, CDR2 SNEGSKA, per germline (reference sequence). The CDR3 is made up of 17 amino acids. CDR3 in amino acids: CGAMGGGGQGSNQPQHF. The DNA of the CDR3 is TGCGGTGCTATGGGAGGGGGGGGACAGGGGTCAAATCAGCCCCAGCATTTT.

This clonotype was counted ten times or more. The V gene is TRBV20-1, the J gene TRBJ2-3; 9 positions match TRBD1. The germline gives CDR1 DFQATT, CDR2 SNEGSKA (reference sequence). J gave up 5 bases and V 6 bases, and 12 bases lay outside the gene matches. The CDR3 has 15 residues. This CDR3 reads CSAPPRTGDVDTQYF. CDR3 in DNA: TGCAGTGCCCCACCTAGGACAGGGGATGTAGATACGCAGTATTTT.

This sequence joins TRBV10-2 and TRBJ2-3, with 9 nucleotides matching TRBD2. The junction had 17 bases not matched to a gene; V was cut back by 10 bases and J by 3 bases. CDR1 and CDR2 (germline): WSHSY, SAAADI. The CDR3 contains 17 residues. CDR3 coding DNA: TGCGCCATAAGAATAGTGGTCGGCGGGGGGGAGACAGATACGCAGTATTTT. Amino acid sequence: CAIRIVVGGGETDTQYF.

The CDR3 nucleotides read TGCGCCAGCACCCCCGGGACAGGGGCGACCTACGAGCAGTACTTC. Translation: CASTPGTGATYEQYF. The chain couples TRBV10-1 to TRBJ2-7, with 10 bases fitting TRBD1. CDR3 length equals 15 residues. Trimming removed 7 bases from V and 2 bases from J; junction bases left unmatched: 8. Germline CDR1 and CDR2: WNHNN and SYGVQD (reference sequence).

This clonotype appeared many times. The chain joins TRBV5-6 to TRBJ2-1, with 8 bases fitting TRBD2. V was clipped by 2 bases and J by 9 bases; unmatched bases: 7. Germline CDR1 SGHDT, CDR2 YYEEEE. The CDR3 has 14 amino acids. The CDR3, as DNA: TGTGCCAGCAGCTTCCTATCGGGGGGGCGTGAGCAGTTCTTC. Protein: CASSFLSGGREQFF.

CDR3 sequence reads: CASSGGISGNTIYF. For the CDR3, the DNA is TGTGCTAGCTCGGGGGGGATCTCTGGAAACACCATATATTTT. The chain is built from TRBV25-1 and TRBJ1-3; D might be TRBD1 (5 bases). This CDR3 contains 14 residues. The germline V gene has CDR1 MGHDK and CDR2 SYGVNS.

This clonotype was counted at least ten times. The chain carries TRBV20-1 and TRBJ1-1; D is ambiguous. The V gene's germline CDR1 is DFQATT and CDR2 SNEGSKA (reference sequence). V was shortened by 5 bases and J by 0 bases, with 7 bases between the two germline ends. The CDR3 runs 12 residues. CDR3 loop: CSAEGMNTEAFF. CDR3 DNA sequence: TGCAGTGCTGAGGGTATGAACACTGAAGCTTTCTTT.

The chain uses TRBV19 and TRBJ1-1, with a weak D call TRBD1 (6 bases). Trimming took 4 bases from V and 1 from J, leaving 10 bases between them. The CDR3 contains 14 residues. Germline V gene lookup returns CDR1 LNHDA and CDR2 SQIVND (reference sequence). In DNA, the CDR3 is TGTGCCAGTAGTAAGGGGGGGTCGAACACTGAAGCTTTCTTT. Encoded protein: CASSKGGSNTEAFF.

The chain links TRBV20-1 to TRBJ1-5, with TRBD1 matching over 10 bases. Per germline, CDR1 DFQATT and CDR2 SNEGSKA (reference sequence). The CDR3 is 16 residues long. V dropped 4 bases and J dropped 0; count of bases not matched to a gene: 6. The CDR3: CSATGTGDRSNQPQHF. CDR3 DNA sequence: TGCAGTGCTACCGGGACAGGGGATCGTAGCAATCAGCCCCAGCATTTT.

The chain couples TRBV15 to TRBJ1-4; D is undetermined. V lost 1 base, J lost 8 bases, and 8 bases lay in between. Germline-derived CDR1 and CDR2 are LNHNV and YYDKDF (reference sequence). There are 13 residues in the CDR3. For the CDR3, the DNA is TGTGCCACCAGCAGAGGGCCAGAGGAAAAACTGTTTTTT. This gives the protein CATSRGPEEKLFF. The full variable domain, in which reference TRBV15 and TRBJ1-4 provide the parts outside the CDR3, is DAMVIQNPRYQVTQFGKPVTLSCSQTLNHNVMYWYQQKSSQAPKLLFHYYDKDFNNEADTPDNFQSRRPNTSFCFLDIRSPGLGDTAMYLCATSRGPEEKLFFGSGTQLSVL.

The chain employs TRBV7-2 and TRBJ2-7; TRBD1 aligns across 7 bases. The CDR3 spans 15 residues. J was trimmed by 0 bases and V by 5 bases; bases with no gene match: 7. Germline V CDR1 and CDR2: SGHTA, FQGNSA. This chain's CDR3 is CASSPVGGFSYEQYF. CDR3 DNA sequence: TGTGCCAGCAGCCCCGTAGGGGGCTTCTCCTACGAGCAGTACTTC.